In this sample, the clone carrying this TCR beta chain turned up once. Profiling relied on immunoSEQ multiplex PCR, and the TCRdb table lists in-frame clones only, not all of them. The table lists about 170,000 clones, over 85% of them singletons. This entry is derived from a study of blood T cell repertoires in COVID-19. Study context: The United States, Italy and Spain provided the acute and convalescent COVID-19 samples.

The V end was cut by 5 bases, the J end by 5 bases, with 15 bases between. From germline, CDR1 is SGHTA and CDR2 FQGNSA. The CDR3 totals 14 residues. The rearrangement links TRBV7-2 to TRBJ1-1; D call uncertain. The TCR originated in a woman in her forties or fifties with acute or convalescent COVID-19. The sample taken for sequencing was peripheral blood. This CDR3 reads CASSPRRGGTEAFF. The CDR3 nucleotides read TGTGCCAGCAGCCCTAGAAGAGGCGGGACTGAAGCTTTCTTT.